This TCR beta chain derives from a study of beta chain features in type 1 diabetes. Expressed TCRB transcripts were sequenced because the isolated RNA had all been reverse transcribed beforehand. The table came from immunoSEQ multiplex PCR; TCRdb's copy has only in-frame clones and leaves some out. The table records about 350,000 clones, roughly 21% of them present only once. The V end lost 3 bases, the J end lost 7 bases, and 6 bases lay between the germline ends. The CDR3 is 11 amino acids. Germline V CDR1 and CDR2: SNHLY, FYNNEI. This sequence originates from a young woman in good health. The sample consisted of naive CD4+ T cells from blood. The rearrangement uses TRBV2 and TRBJ1-2; D gene uncertain. In DNA, the CDR3 is TGTGCCAGCAGTGAGGAGGTTGGCTACACCTTC. This sequence encodes CASSEEVGYTF.